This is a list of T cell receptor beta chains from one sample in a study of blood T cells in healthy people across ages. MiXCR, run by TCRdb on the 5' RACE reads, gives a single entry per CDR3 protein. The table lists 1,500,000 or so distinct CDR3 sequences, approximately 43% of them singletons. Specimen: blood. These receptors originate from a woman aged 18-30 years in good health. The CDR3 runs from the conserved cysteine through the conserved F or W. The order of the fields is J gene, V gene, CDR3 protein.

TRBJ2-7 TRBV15 CATSISGILPNEQYF
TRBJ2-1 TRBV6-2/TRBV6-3 CASTKLGNEQFF
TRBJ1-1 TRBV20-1 CSVPASGGSTEAFF
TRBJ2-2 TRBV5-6 CASAAGGYTGELFF
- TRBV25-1 CASSDQVSRQGEVEQYF
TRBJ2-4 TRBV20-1 CSAGGTATLLAKNIQYF
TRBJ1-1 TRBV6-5 CASSSPGRMNTEAFF
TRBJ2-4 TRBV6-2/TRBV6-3 CASSPEVNIQYF
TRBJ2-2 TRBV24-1 CATSDFTRPNTGELFF
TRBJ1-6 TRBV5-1 CASSSAFGTGGFGNSPLHF
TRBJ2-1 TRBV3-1 CASRTSHYNEQFF
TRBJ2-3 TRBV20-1 CSARLDSGNGGTDTQYF
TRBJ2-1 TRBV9 CASSVPGRNNEQFF
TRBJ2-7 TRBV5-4 CASSQVGQGTYEQYF
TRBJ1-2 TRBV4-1 CASSQDRDRGNYGYTF
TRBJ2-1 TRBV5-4 CASSSESREQFF
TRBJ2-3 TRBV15 CATSRVLPQGHTQYF
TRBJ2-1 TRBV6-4 CASSIHPSSYNEQFF
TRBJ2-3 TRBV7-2 CASSLRQRGADTQYF
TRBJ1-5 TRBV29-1 CSVGGAGGQDQPQHF
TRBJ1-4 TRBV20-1 CSARERGGALGKLFF
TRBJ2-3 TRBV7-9 CAATVLSGTDTQYF
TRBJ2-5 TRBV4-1 CASSQSGTGGVETQYF
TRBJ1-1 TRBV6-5 CASSPSRAGLNTEAFF
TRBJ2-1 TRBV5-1 CASSLGLAIDEQFF
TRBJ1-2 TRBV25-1 CASSESWPSGNYGYTF
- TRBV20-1 CSALRDSSWETQYF
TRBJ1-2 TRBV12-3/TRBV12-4 CASSFTGANYGYTF
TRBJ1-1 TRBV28 CASSSTGIGNTEAFF
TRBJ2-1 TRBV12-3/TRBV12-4 CASSLGGGRTYNEQFF
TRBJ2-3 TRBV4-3 CASSPLLAGVGDTQYF
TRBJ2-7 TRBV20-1 CSASEAFGTYEQYF
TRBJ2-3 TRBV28 CASSFGGGPDTQYF
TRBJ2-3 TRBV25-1 CASSEDRGDTDTQYF
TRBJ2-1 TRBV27 CASSSVVFGSYNEQFF
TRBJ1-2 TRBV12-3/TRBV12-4 CARSLSAVANYGYTF
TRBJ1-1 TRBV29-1 CSGDWVEDTEAFF
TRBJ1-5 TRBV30 CAWSVYGVSNQPQHF
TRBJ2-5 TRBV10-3 CAISESGVETQYF
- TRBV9 CASSVEAGENEQYF
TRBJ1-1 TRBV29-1 CSVPTGTTNTEAFF
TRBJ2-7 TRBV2 CAILENTLSYEQYF
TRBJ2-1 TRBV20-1 CSASKSAKLNEQFF
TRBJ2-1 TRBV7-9 CASSLEAIRDSYNEQFF
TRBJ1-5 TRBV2 CASRNSVYSNQPQHF
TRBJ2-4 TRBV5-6 CASSPSRGVAKNIQYF
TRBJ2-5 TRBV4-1 CASSVRTSFANEQYF
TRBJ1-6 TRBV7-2 CAIRSLGYNSPLHF
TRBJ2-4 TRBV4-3 CASSQEVNSGWNIQYF
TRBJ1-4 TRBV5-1 CASSGTSNEKLFF
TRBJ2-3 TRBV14 CASSQEDFTDTQYF